Sequencing of this TCR beta chain was carried out in a study of T-cell reconstitution after alpha-beta-depleted transplantation in children. This CDR3 contains 17 residues. Germline values: CDR1 SGDLS, CDR2 YYNGEE. J gave up 0 bases and V 2 bases, and 9 bases lay outside the gene matches. This clonotype was seen more than once but under ten times. Unique molecular identifiers were incorporated into the prepared TCRbeta library. In TCRdb, the PCR reads were re-called with MiXCR into one record per CDR3 protein. Among around 480,000 distinct CDR3 sequences, around a third were seen once, and the ten largest hold around 2.3%.

This TCR was sampled from a human donor who donated a stem cell graft to a child with aplastic anemia. The chain links TRBV9 to TRBJ1-1; 8 nucleotides align to TRBD1. Here the sequenced sample was PBMCs from the stem cell graft donor, taken from the stem cell graft. The CDR3 reads CASSVMSGGSVNTEAFF. CDR3 DNA sequence: TGTGCCAGCAGCGTGATGTCAGGGGGCTCGGTGAACACTGAAGCTTTCTTT.